The 24 T cell receptor beta chains reported below all come from one sample, sequenced in a study of a mutant IDH1 vaccine in newly diagnosed glioma. TCRdb's table, derived via immunoSEQ multiplex PCR, lists solely in-frame clones and lacks some. The sample includes tens of thousands of clones, around 86% of them seen just once. These TCRs are of unknown antigen specificity. Documented time point: week 35, safety follow-up. Mutant IDH1 20-mer peptide, at 300 ug, made up each vaccine dose, with topical imiquimod. The specimen was PBMCs, collected from a glioma patient whose treatment included an IDH1 peptide vaccine. The receptors were sampled from a woman aged 40-49 years with glioma. Some clones in this sample may be carry-over from other donors' samples.

The rearrangement joins TRBV2 to TRBJ2-5; TRBD1 matches at 7 bases. Per germline, CDR1 SNHLY and CDR2 FYNNEI. With V trimmed by 6 bases and J by 2 bases, 3 bases remained unmatched. This CDR3 contains 13 residues. CDR3: CASRHRGQETQYF. In DNA, the CDR3 is TGTGCCAGCAGGCACAGGGGACAAGAGACCCAGTACTTC. The full variable domain, with the rest looked up from reference TRBV2 and TRBJ2-5, is EPEVTQTPSHQVTQMGQEVILRCVPISNHLYFYWYRQILGQKVEFLVSFYNNEISEKSEIFDDQFSVERPDGSNFTLKIRSTKLEDSAMYFCASRHRGQETQYFGPGTRLLVL.

The genes are TRBV7-2 and TRBJ2-4; TRBD2 matches 7 bases. With V trimmed by 5 bases and J by 3 bases, 7 bases remained unmatched. The CDR3 extends over 15 amino acids. From germline, CDR1 is SGHTA and CDR2 FQGNSA. The CDR3 region is CASSPGGGGKNIQYF. The CDR3 region has the DNA TGTGCCAGCAGCCCGGGCGGGGGTGGCAAAAACATTCAGTACTTC.

This rearrangement joins TRBV14 to TRBJ1-4; 7 nucleotides agree with TRBD1. The CDR3 has 13 residues. Germline V gene lookup returns CDR1 SGHDN and CDR2 FVKESK. With V trimmed by 4 bases and J by 13 bases, 9 bases remained unmatched. The CDR3, as DNA: TGTGCCAGCAGCCTCGATTTGAGGACAGGACTGTTTTTT. Translation: CASSLDLRTGLFF.

The rearrangement uses TRBV28 and TRBJ2-7; D ambiguous. This CDR3 spans 12 amino acids. Trimming shortened V by 1 base and J by 4 bases, and 5 bases separated the two germline ends. Germline loops: CDR1 MDHEN, CDR2 SYDVKM. The DNA of the CDR3 is TGTGCCAGCAGTTTATCCGGGTACGAGCAGTACTTC. It translates to CASSLSGYEQYF.

CDR3 DNA: TGTGCCAGCAGCCGAGGGGGGTATGGGGCCAACGTCCTGACTTTC. Residues: CASSRGGYGANVLTF. The J gene is TRBJ2-6, the V gene TRBV7-9; either TRBD1 or TRBD2 may fit D (6 bases each). Deletions cut 5 bases from V and 3 bases from J, with 11 bases between. Per germline, CDR1 SEHNR and CDR2 FQNEAQ (reference sequence). The CDR3 is 15 residues long.

V usage is TRBV7-9 and J usage is TRBJ2-7; TRBD1 matches at 7 bases. Looked up from germline, CDR1 is SEHNR and CDR2 is FQNEAQ (reference sequence). V was clipped by 8 bases and J by 1 base; unmatched bases: 5. This CDR3 has 13 residues. CDR3 bases: TGTGCCAGCGCCGACAGGGTATCCTACGAGCAGTACTTC. It translates to CASADRVSYEQYF.

This chain links TRBV11-3 with TRBJ2-2; TRBD1 aligns across 7 bases. After removal of 1 base from V and 1 base from J, the junction contained 0 bases not matched to a gene. This CDR3 is built from 15 residues. CDR1 and CDR2 from the germline V gene are SGHNT and YENEEA. The CDR3 sequence is CASSLGTGNTGELFF. DNA for the CDR3: TGTGCCAGCAGCTTAGGGACAGGGAACACCGGGGAGCTGTTTTTT.

The genes are TRBV6-5 and TRBJ1-6; TRBD1 aligns across 7 bases. Germline V gene data show CDR1 as MNHEY and CDR2 as SVGAGI. The length of the CDR3 is 16 residues. After removal of 0 bases from V and 10 bases from J, the junction contained 9 bases not matched to a gene. This CDR3 reads CASSYSSRGQNSPLHF. Written as DNA, the CDR3 is TGTGCCAGCAGTTACTCCTCTAGGGGGCAAAACTCACCCCTCCACTTT.

The chain links TRBV5-6 to TRBJ2-1, with unresolved D. From germline, CDR1 is SGHDT and CDR2 YYEEEE. The ends were cut back, 0 bases at V and 9 bases at J, with 4 bases in the middle. This CDR3 spans 11 amino acids. In DNA form, the CDR3 reads TGTGCCAGCAGCTTGGGCGGTGAGCAGTTCTTC. Protein sequence: CASSLGGEQFF.

CDR3 residues: CASSLGTGRFSNGYTF. The CDR3 DNA reads TGTGCCAGCAGCTTAGGGACAGGGAGGTTCTCAAATGGCTACACCTTC. The V gene is TRBV7-8, the J gene TRBJ1-2; 8 nucleotides line up with TRBD1. V gave up 1 base and J gave up 6 bases; unmatched junction bases: 10. Germline loops: CDR1 SGHVS, CDR2 FQNEAQ. The CDR3 length is 16 residues. The full variable domain, rest sourced from reference TRBV7-8 and TRBJ1-2, is GAGVSQSPRYKVAKRGQDVALRCDPISGHVSLFWYQQALGQGPEFLTYFQNEAQLDKSGLPSDRFFAERPEGSVSTLKIQRTQQEDSAVYLCASSLGTGRFSNGYTFGSGTRLTVV.

The rearrangement links TRBV14 to TRBJ2-2; unclear D gene. With 2 bases removed from V and 7 bases from J, the gap between germline ends came to 8 bases. Germline CDR1 reads SGHDN; CDR2 reads FVKESK. This CDR3 region has 13 residues. This CDR3 is CASSQLWGGELFF. The CDR3 DNA follows: TGTGCCAGCAGCCAACTGTGGGGCGGGGAGCTGTTTTTT.

The table lists this clone with a count of one. The chain has TRBV5-6 and TRBJ2-7; perhaps D is TRBD1 or TRBD2 (5 bases each). The germline V gene has CDR1 SGHDT and CDR2 YYEEEE. This CDR3 has 11 residues. Trimming left V 7 bases short and J 4 bases short, with 9 bases between. DNA of the CDR3: TGTGCCAGCCACGAGGGGTACGAGCAGTACTTC. Amino acids: CASHEGYEQYF.

The table lists this clone with a few counts. J is TRBJ2-7 and V is TRBV20-1; no reliable D call. The CDR3 is made up of 11 amino acids. The V end lost 3 bases, the J end lost 2 bases, and 5 bases lay between the germline ends. Germline V gives CDR1 DFQATT, CDR2 SNEGSKA (reference sequence). CDR3 protein: CSARETYEQYF. CDR3 DNA: TGCAGTGCTAGGGAGACCTACGAGCAGTACTTC.

This sequence joins TRBV7-3 and TRBJ2-2; no reliable D call. Per the germline V gene, CDR1 is SGHTA and CDR2 is FQGTGA. Trimming stripped 1 base from V and 7 bases from J, with 10 bases between. CDR3 length equals 14 residues. The CDR3 region is CASSLMAAGGELFF. CDR3 coding DNA: TGTGCCAGCAGCTTAATGGCAGCCGGCGGGGAGCTGTTTTTT.

This clone turned up a few times. The chain is built from TRBV7-9 and TRBJ1-5, with a weak D call TRBD1 (5 bases). From germline, CDR1 is SEHNR and CDR2 FQNEAQ (reference sequence). Trimming removed 2 bases at V and 6 bases at J, with 5 bases between. This CDR3 comprises 12 residues. As DNA, the CDR3 is TGTGCCAGCAGCTTACAGGGTCAGCCCCAGCATTTT. Protein: CASSLQGQPQHF.

The chain combines TRBV4-1 with TRBJ2-7; possible D gene TRBD1, 5 bases. V was pared by 0 bases and J by 1 base, with 10 bases between. The germline V gene encodes CDR1 MGHRA and CDR2 YSYEKL. The CDR3 loop spans 15 amino acids. The DNA for the CDR3 is TGCGCCAGCAGCCAAGATCACCCAGGGTCCTACGAGCAGTACTTC. Amino acid sequence: CASSQDHPGSYEQYF.

This chain uses TRBV9 with TRBJ1-2; perhaps TRBD1 as D (5 bases). V was shortened by 0 bases and J by 6 bases, with 9 bases between the two germline ends. The CDR3 has 13 residues. CDR1 is SGDLS and CDR2 is YYNGEE in the germline V gene. CDR3 residues: CASSVDAGDGYTF. Written as DNA, the CDR3 is TGTGCCAGCAGCGTAGACGCGGGGGATGGCTACACCTTC. Filled out from reference TRBV9 and TRBJ1-2, the complete variable domain reads DSGVTQTPKHLITATGQRVTLRCSPRSGDLSVYWYQQSLDQGLQFLIQYYNGEERAKGNILERFSAQQFPDLHSELNLSSLELGDSALYFCASSVDAGDGYTFGSGTRLTVV.

V and J are TRBV10-1 and TRBJ1-2; the D gene is possibly TRBD1 (6 bases). Trimming left V 6 bases short and J 7 bases short, with 12 bases between. CDR3 length equals 12 residues. The germline V gene encodes CDR1 WNHNN and CDR2 SYGVQD (reference sequence). The CDR3 DNA follows: TGCGCCAGCAGCCGGGGGCGCTTTGGCTACACCTTC. As protein: CASSRGRFGYTF.

The chain recombines TRBV7-2 with TRBJ2-3, with 8 bases fitting TRBD1. V lost 5 bases and J lost 3; bases outside the gene matches: 7. The CDR3 has 15 amino acids. The germline gives CDR1 SGHTA, CDR2 FQGNSA. The CDR3 sequence: CASSMDRVGTDTQYF. In DNA, the CDR3 is TGTGCCAGCAGCATGGACAGGGTTGGGACAGATACGCAGTATTTT. Filled out from reference TRBV7-2 and TRBJ2-3, the complete variable domain reads GAGVSQSPSNKVTEKGKDVELRCDPISGHTALYWYRQSLGQGLEFLIYFQGNSAPDKSGLPSDRFSAERTGGSVSTLTIQRTQQEDSAVYLCASSMDRVGTDTQYFGPGTRLTVL.

DNA of the CDR3: TGTGCCAGCAGTTTTGGGGGGACAGATACGCAGTATTTT. Its translation is CASSFGGTDTQYF. This rearrangement joins TRBV28 to TRBJ2-3; a possible D gene is TRBD2 (6 bases). The CDR3 totals 13 residues. Germline loops: CDR1 MDHEN, CDR2 SYDVKM. V gave up 3 bases and J gave up 3 bases, with 7 bases separating them.

The rearrangement joins TRBV5-6 to TRBJ1-1; weak D call: TRBD1 (5 bases). There are 14 residues in the CDR3. V lost 0 bases, J lost 1 base, and 7 bases lay in between. Per germline, CDR1 SGHDT and CDR2 YYEEEE. The CDR3 is CASSLGQTNTEAFF. In nucleotides, the CDR3 is TGTGCCAGCAGCTTGGGACAGACGAACACTGAAGCTTTCTTT.

The chain joins TRBV7-2 to TRBJ2-7; D unresolved. Germline V CDR1 and CDR2: SGHTA, FQGNSA. The V end lost 5 bases, the J end lost 0 bases, and 8 bases lay between the germline ends. The CDR3 loop spans 13 amino acids. The CDR3 protein is CASSRTYSYEQYF. CDR3 sequence (DNA): TGTGCCAGCAGCCGTACCTACTCCTACGAGCAGTACTTC.

J is TRBJ1-1 and V is TRBV19; no reliable D call. Trimming removed 0 bases from V and 2 bases from J, with 22 bases in between. CDR3 size: 19 residues. CDR1 is LNHDA, CDR2 SQIVND, per germline (reference sequence). The CDR3 bases are TGTGCCAGTAGTATAGATGTTTGGCGGAGGGAAACGCCAAACACTGAAGCTTTCTTT. The encoded protein is CASSIDVWRRETPNTEAFF.

This clone turned up a few times. V is TRBV15 and J is TRBJ2-7, with a weak D call TRBD1 (6 bases). Germline-derived CDR1 and CDR2 are LNHNV and YYDKDF (reference sequence). Trimming took off 1 base at V and 2 bases at J, with 15 bases between the two ends. CDR3 length: 16 amino acids. The CDR3 loop reads CATSRGAETGAYEQYF. The CDR3 DNA is TGTGCCACCAGCAGAGGGGCGGAGACAGGCGCCTACGAGCAGTACTTC. The entire variable domain, with the rest obtained from reference TRBV15 and TRBJ2-7, is as follows: DAMVIQNPRYQVTQFGKPVTLSCSQTLNHNVMYWYQQKSSQAPKLLFHYYDKDFNNEADTPDNFQSRRPNTSFCFLDIRSPGLGDTAMYLCATSRGAETGAYEQYFGPGTRLTVT.